This TCR beta chain was sequenced in a study of blood T cell repertoires in COVID-19. The assay was immunoSEQ multiplex PCR, and TCRdb's table has in-frame clones only and misses some. The sample lists a few hundred thousand clones, roughly 90% occurring once. Sequencing used peripheral blood. The sequence was obtained from a woman aged 25 to 39 with COVID-19, enrolled during active disease.

The CDR3 bases are TGTGCCAGCATGAGCGGGGGGCCGAACAATGAGCAGTTCTTC. It codes for CASMSGGPNNEQFF. The chain links TRBV6-5 to TRBJ2-1, with 9 nucleotides matching TRBD2. The CDR3 loop spans 14 amino acids. CDR1 and CDR2 (germline): MNHEY, SVGAGI. After removal of 7 bases from V and 5 bases from J, the junction contained 6 bases not matched to a gene.